One sample yielded the 27 T cell receptor beta chains listed below, sequenced in a study of cytomegalovirus exposure and HLA in healthy donors. In the PCR, 60 Vbeta and 13 Jbeta primers were used. Libraries were prepared by immunoSEQ multiplex PCR; TCRdb keeps only in-frame clonotypes and omits some of them. This sample has more than 110,000 clones; roughly 80% occur once, and the top ten carry under 4.5%. Material: PBMCs. Every receptor here comes from a man aged 35 to 55 in good health and CMV-seropositive.

V and J are TRBV7-3 and TRBJ2-7; TRBD2 aligns across 8 bases. From germline, CDR1 is SGHTA and CDR2 FQGTGA. The CDR3 is made up of 16 amino acids. J was trimmed by 1 base and V by 5 bases; bases with no gene match: 10. CDR3 sequence reads: CASSLRGGVGSYEQYF. In nucleotides, the CDR3 is TGTGCCAGCAGCCTCCGGGGGGGCGTGGGATCCTACGAGCAGTACTTC.

This clone occurred a few times. The chain couples TRBV19 to TRBJ1-6; 10 nucleotides agree with TRBD1. Per germline, CDR1 LNHDA and CDR2 SQIVND (reference sequence). This CDR3 has 15 residues. V lost 5 bases and J lost 10; bases outside the gene matches: 8. The CDR3 spells CASSQGQGRRSPLHF. The CDR3 bases are TGTGCCAGTAGTCAGGGACAGGGGAGGAGATCACCCCTCCACTTT.

V usage is TRBV4-1 and J usage is TRBJ2-7; TRBD1 matches at 9 bases. The V and J ends lost 1 base and 2 bases, in that order; junction bases with no gene match: 9. Germline V gene lookup returns CDR1 MGHRA and CDR2 YSYEKL. This CDR3 has 17 amino acids. CDR3: CASSQAPMTGGAYEQYF. The CDR3 DNA follows: TGCGCCAGCAGCCAAGCTCCAATGACAGGGGGTGCCTACGAGCAGTACTTC.

This clone came up once. The chain uses TRBV18 and TRBJ2-5; 11 nucleotides line up with TRBD2. The CDR3 totals 15 residues. V was pared by 3 bases and J by 3 bases, with 3 bases of the junction left unmatched. Germline values: CDR1 KGHSH, CDR2 LQKENI. The CDR3 protein is CASSPPLAGEETQYF. The CDR3 DNA reads as TGTGCCAGCTCACCTCCACTAGCGGGGGAAGAGACCCAGTACTTC.

This clone is labeled as medium-sized. This sequence joins TRBV30 and TRBJ1-1; D is possibly TRBD1 (5 bases). V dropped 0 bases and J dropped 4 bases, with 12 bases sitting between them. Germline V gives CDR1 GTSNPN, CDR2 SVGIG (reference sequence). This CDR3 has 14 residues. The CDR3 DNA is TGTGCCTGGAGTGTTGGGGAGGGGAGCACTGAAGCTTTCTTT. Protein sequence: CAWSVGEGSTEAFF.

The chain has TRBV6-1 and TRBJ2-7, with 9 bases matching TRBD2. The germline V gene encodes CDR1 MNHNS and CDR2 SASEGT. The CDR3 extends over 15 amino acids. The V gene end was trimmed by 5 bases and the J gene end by 6 bases; junction bases not matched to a gene: 11. CDR3: CASSPKGLAWTEQYF. The CDR3 bases are TGTGCCAGCAGTCCGAAGGGACTAGCTTGGACCGAGCAGTACTTC.

The rearrangement uses TRBV5-1 and TRBJ1-5; no reliable D call. Trimming removed 0 bases at V and 7 bases at J, with 8 bases between. Germline-derived CDR1 and CDR2 are SGHRS and YFSETQ. The length of the CDR3 is 13 residues. CDR3 region: CASSLGSGQPQHF. In DNA, the CDR3 is TGCGCCAGCAGCTTGGGGTCGGGACAGCCCCAGCATTTT.

As DNA, the CDR3 is TGTGCCAGCAGCGCGACCGCCCGGGACAGGGGTTGGGGGACCCAGTACTTC. Protein product: CASSATARDRGWGTQYF. The chain is built from TRBV2 and TRBJ2-5, with 10 bases fitting TRBD1. Trimming cost V 6 bases and J 7 bases; bases outside gene matches: 17. This CDR3 region has 17 residues. From germline, CDR1 is SNHLY and CDR2 FYNNEI.

In the case of this clone: The conserved phenylalanine or tryptophan is not found at the CDR3 terminus, so this likely reflects a read error. The rearrangement links TRBV30 to TRBJ1-2; maybe TRBD1 (6 bases). The V gene's germline CDR1 is GTSNPN and CDR2 SVGIG (reference sequence). Trimming removed 4 bases from V and 4 bases from J, with 10 bases in between. This CDR3 has 12 amino acids. This CDR3 reads CAWNSDSYGYTL. In DNA form, the CDR3 reads TGTGCCTGGAACTCGGACAGCTATGGCTACACCCTC.

The DNA of the CDR3 is TGCGCCAGCAGTGAGTACAGGGGTACTGAAGCTTTCTTT. Protein: CASSEYRGTEAFF. The V and J genes are TRBV10-1 and TRBJ1-1; 7 bases align to TRBD1. The CDR3 contains 13 residues. Losses at the gene ends were 1 base for V and 5 bases for J; bases not matched to a gene: 1. Germline V gene sequence: CDR1 WNHNN, CDR2 SYGVQD (reference sequence).

J is TRBJ1-1 and V is TRBV4-1; D gene ambiguous. Germline CDR1 and CDR2: MGHRA and YSYEKL. Deletions cut 1 base from V and 1 base from J, with 7 bases between. The CDR3 extends over 14 amino acids. The CDR3 region is CASSQVLRNTEAFF. CDR3 sequence (DNA): TGCGCCAGCAGCCAAGTCCTGAGGAACACTGAAGCTTTCTTT.

The sample holds one count of this clone. The V gene is TRBV7-9, the J gene TRBJ2-4; D unclear. Trimming removed 4 bases from V and 0 bases from J, with 10 bases in between. The CDR3 is made up of 15 amino acids. The V gene's germline CDR1 is SEHNR and CDR2 FQNEAQ (reference sequence). In DNA form, the CDR3 reads TGTGCCAGCAGCTCTTCTACAGAAGCCAAAAACATTCAGTACTTC. It translates to CASSSSTEAKNIQYF.

J is TRBJ2-7 and V is TRBV5-1, with D possibly TRBD2 on 5 matching bases. Trimming removed 5 bases from V and 0 bases from J, with 15 bases in between. The length of the CDR3 is 15 residues. Germline lookup yields CDR1 SGHRS and CDR2 YFSETQ. This chain's CDR3 is CASRADATSSYEQYF. The DNA for the CDR3 is TGCGCCAGCAGGGCCGACGCCACTAGCTCCTACGAGCAGTACTTC.

This clone occurred a few times. J is TRBJ2-7 and V is TRBV6-6; tentative D call: TRBD2 (5 bases). CDR1 is MNHNY and CDR2 is SVGAGI in the germline V gene (reference sequence). The CDR3 is 14 amino acids. V dropped 0 bases and J dropped 2 bases, with 8 bases sitting between them. CDR3 in DNA: TGTGCCAGCAGTTACTCGACTACAGCCTACGAGCAGTACTTC. Its protein is CASSYSTTAYEQYF.

The rearrangement uses TRBV6-6 and TRBJ1-6; D may be TRBD1 (5 bases). Trimming stripped 11 bases from V and 0 bases from J, with 11 bases between. Germline CDR1 MNHNY, CDR2 SVGAGI (reference sequence). The CDR3 length is 14 residues. CDR3 loop: CAGGGSSYNSPLHF. Here the CDR3 DNA reads TGTGCCGGTGGGGGGAGCTCCTATAATTCACCCCTCCACTTT.

This chain joins TRBV7-7 and TRBJ2-7, with D possibly TRBD2 on 5 matching bases. The germline V and J ends were trimmed by 1 base and 5 bases, with 15 bases remaining between them. CDR1 is SSHAT and CDR2 is FNYEAQ in the germline V gene (reference sequence). The CDR3 is made up of 15 amino acids. The CDR3 region is CASSLDPSGLDEQYF. In DNA, the CDR3 is TGTGCCAGCAGCTTAGACCCCAGCGGATTAGACGAGCAGTACTTC. Drawing the rest from reference TRBV7-7 and TRBJ2-7, the complete variable domain is GAGVSQSPRYKVTKRGQDVTLRCDPISSHATLYWYQQALGQGPEFLTYFNYEAQPDKSGLPSDRFSAERPEGSISTLTIQRTEQRDSAMYRCASSLDPSGLDEQYFGPGTRLTVT.

The V and J genes are TRBV6-5 and TRBJ2-1, with TRBD1 as a possible D gene (6 bases). CDR3 length equals 11 residues. The V gene's germline CDR1 is MNHEY and CDR2 SVGAGI. Trimming pared 7 bases from V and 9 bases from J, leaving 10 bases between. CDR3 amino acids: CASTSGVEQFF. DNA of the CDR3: TGTGCCAGCACCTCAGGGGTTGAGCAGTTCTTC.

The chain recombines TRBV2 with TRBJ2-5, with D maybe TRBD1 (5 bases). V lost 3 bases to trimming and J lost 4 bases, with 6 bases between them. This CDR3 contains 12 residues. Germline CDR1 and CDR2: SNHLY and FYNNEI. The CDR3, as DNA: TGTGCCAGCAGTGACAGGGCAGAGACCCAGTACTTC. Protein: CASSDRAETQYF.

The CDR3 DNA reads TGCGCCAGCAGCACGGGACAGCCCAATGAAAAACTGTTTTTT. Its translation: CASSTGQPNEKLFF. J is TRBJ1-4 and V is TRBV5-1; 7 bases are shared with TRBD1. CDR3 length equals 14 residues. Per the germline V gene, CDR1 is SGHRS and CDR2 is YFSETQ. V gave up 4 bases and J gave up 5 bases; unmatched junction bases: 5.

The V and J genes are TRBV21-1 and TRBJ1-2; the table's D gene call, TRBD1, was not cross checked with the DNA. TRBV21-1 is annotated as a pseudogene. This CDR3 spans 15 amino acids. CDR3: CASSFVLTGNYGYTF. DNA of the CDR3: TGTGCCAGCAGCTTCGTTTTGACAGGGAACTATGGCTACACCTTC.

V usage is TRBV7-3 and J usage is TRBJ1-1; TRBD1 is a possible D gene (6 bases). From germline, CDR1 is SGHTA and CDR2 FQGTGA. This CDR3 contains 15 residues. V lost 5 bases to trimming and J lost 3 bases, with 16 bases between them. The DNA for the CDR3 is TGTGCCAGCAGCCGGAGGGGGGGCTCGGACACTGAAGCTTTCTTT. It yields the protein CASSRRGGSDTEAFF. The full variable domain, its missing parts supplied by reference TRBV7-3 and TRBJ1-1, is GAGVSQTPSNKVTEKGKYVELRCDPISGHTALYWYRQSLGQGPEFLIYFQGTGAADDSGLPNDRFFAVRPEGSVSTLKIQRTERGDSAVYLCASSRRGGSDTEAFFGQGTRLTVV.

A single count supports this clone. The chain links TRBV11-2 to TRBJ2-3; 7 bases are shared with TRBD2. The germline gives CDR1 SGHAT, CDR2 FQNNGV. The CDR3 is 14 residues long. The V segment lost 4 bases and the J segment 6 bases; nucleotides outside the gene matches: 7. In nucleotides, the CDR3 is TGTGCCAGCAGCTGGGGGAGGGAAAGGGATACGCAGTATTTT. Protein: CASSWGRERDTQYF.

As DNA, the CDR3 is TGCGCCAGCAGCCCCTTTTGGCGGGGTGAAGAGACCCAGTACTTC. Translating it yields CASSPFWRGEETQYF. This rearrangement joins TRBV4-3 to TRBJ2-5; a weak D match, TRBD2 (6 bases). This CDR3 contains 15 residues. The V and J ends lost 4 bases and 3 bases respectively, with 15 bases between them. Looked up from germline, CDR1 is LGHNA and CDR2 is YSLEER.

Only one count was recorded for this clone. This chain uses TRBV4-3 with TRBJ2-5; tentative D call: TRBD1 (6 bases). CDR3 length: 14 amino acids. V lost 6 bases and J 3 bases, leaving 14 bases between the germline ends. Germline V gives CDR1 LGHNA, CDR2 YSLEER. The CDR3 protein is CASSHYTGKETQYF. The CDR3 coding sequence is TGCGCCAGCAGTCACTACACAGGGAAAGAGACCCAGTACTTC.

This chain connects TRBV7-8 to TRBJ1-5; weak D call: TRBD1 (5 bases). Germline CDR1 SGHVS, CDR2 FQNEAQ. Trimming cost V 7 bases and J 5 bases, with 15 bases left between them. The CDR3 is 14 amino acids. The CDR3 coding sequence is TGTGCCAGCACCCCGGGGGAAAGGGATCAGCCCCAGCATTTT. This translates into CASTPGERDQPQHF.

The chain recombines TRBV13 with TRBJ2-5; 8 nucleotides align to TRBD1. The tail of the sequence fits TRBJ2-7 better, so the J call may be wrong. CDR1 and CDR2 (germline): PRHDT, FYEKMQ (reference sequence). CDR3 length: 14 residues. The DNA for the CDR3 is TGTGCCAGCAGCCTGGGACAGGCGATACACGAGCAGTACTTC. It encodes CASSLGQAIHEQYF.

The V call is TRBV4-3, the J call TRBJ2-6; 8 bases match TRBD1. Trimming removed 4 bases from V and 2 bases from J; junction bases left unmatched: 7. The CDR3 extends over 17 amino acids. Germline V gives CDR1 LGHNA, CDR2 YSLEER. The CDR3 coding sequence is TGCGCCAGCAGCCTCCGAACGACAGGGGCTGGGGCCAACGTCCTGACTTTC. It codes for CASSLRTTGAGANVLTF.